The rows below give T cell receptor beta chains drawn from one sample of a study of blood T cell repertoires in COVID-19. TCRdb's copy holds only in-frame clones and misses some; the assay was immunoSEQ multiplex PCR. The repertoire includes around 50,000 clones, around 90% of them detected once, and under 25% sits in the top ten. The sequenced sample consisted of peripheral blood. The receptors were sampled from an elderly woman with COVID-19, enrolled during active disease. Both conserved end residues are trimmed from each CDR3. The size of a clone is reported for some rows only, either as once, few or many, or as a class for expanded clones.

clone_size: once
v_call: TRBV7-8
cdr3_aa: ASSLDGSNGGLAKNIQY

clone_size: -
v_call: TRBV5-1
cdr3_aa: ASSLDPGSNEQY

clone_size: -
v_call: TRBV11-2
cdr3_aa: ASSSTGAQETQY

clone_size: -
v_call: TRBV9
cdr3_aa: ASSVGRGFGNEQF

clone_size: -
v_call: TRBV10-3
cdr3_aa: AISILAPGELF

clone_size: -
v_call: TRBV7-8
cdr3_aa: ASSIGQGVKETQY

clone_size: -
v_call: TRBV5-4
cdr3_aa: ASSFGQWFPRLLPDTQY

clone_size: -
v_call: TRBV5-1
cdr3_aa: ASSLLGAAKETQY

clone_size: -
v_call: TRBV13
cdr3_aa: ASSLRWGRAETQY

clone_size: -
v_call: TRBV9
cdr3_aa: ASSVGAGALQETQY

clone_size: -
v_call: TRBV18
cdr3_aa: ASSLQGSTDTQY

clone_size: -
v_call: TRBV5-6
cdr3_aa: ASSLPGTGATYEQY

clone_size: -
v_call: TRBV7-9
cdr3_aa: ASSFFRGIIDNYGYT

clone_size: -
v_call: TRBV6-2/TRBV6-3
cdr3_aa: ASSPTGNQPQH

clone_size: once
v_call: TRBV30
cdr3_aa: AWRMAGGQFAF

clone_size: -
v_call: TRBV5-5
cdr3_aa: ASSLGQGGWRNTEAF

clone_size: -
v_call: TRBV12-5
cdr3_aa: ASGGEQGLYKNIQY

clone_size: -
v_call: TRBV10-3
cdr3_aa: AIRPELGGSSYNEQF

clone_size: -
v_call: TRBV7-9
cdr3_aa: ASSPPGLEYNEQF

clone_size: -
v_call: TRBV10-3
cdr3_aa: AISESAANSGNTIY

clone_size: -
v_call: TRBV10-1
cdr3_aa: ASSGVLLGQGDGYT

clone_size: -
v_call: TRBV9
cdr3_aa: ASSVVAGGRTDTQY

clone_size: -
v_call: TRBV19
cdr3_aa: ASRDRGRTDTQY

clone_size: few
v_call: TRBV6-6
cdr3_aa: ASGDSFVSYEQY

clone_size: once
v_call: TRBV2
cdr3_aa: ASSERGGGPYTDTQY

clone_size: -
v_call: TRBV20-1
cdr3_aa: SASFSEDIQY

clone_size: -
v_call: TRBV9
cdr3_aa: ASSVGRRNTGELF

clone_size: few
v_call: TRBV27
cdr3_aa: ASSPQTGAATRLH

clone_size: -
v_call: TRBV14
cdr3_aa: ASSQTWLAGGHNEQF

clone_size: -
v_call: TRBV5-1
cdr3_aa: ASTGRGEITDTQY